The 31 T cell receptor beta chains below come from one sample, sequenced in a study of cytomegalovirus exposure and HLA in healthy donors (dated by TCRdb to 2015 to 2018). Receptors were amplified or captured by the immunoSEQ multiplex PCR assay. For the multiplex PCR, a mixture combining 60 forward primers for TCR Vbeta segments and 13 reverse primers for TCR Jbeta segments was used. Held by TCRdb, this immuneACCESS table contains in-frame sequences only and omits some clones. Under half of the omission traces to an unresolved V gene where checked; the cause of the rest is unknown. In all, the sample holds around 120,000 clones, and 65% to 85% of those were seen once. The top ten constitute about 0.22% of the sample. The specimen was PBMCs. The receptors stem from a man aged 50-59 years in good health and CMV-seronegative.

This chain connects TRBV4-2 to TRBJ1-6; D unresolved. Looked up from germline, CDR1 is LGHNA and CDR2 is YNFKEQ. Trimming removed 0 bases at V and 6 bases at J, with 12 bases between. This CDR3 has 16 residues. The CDR3 loop reads CASSQDPSLLNSPLHF. Written as DNA, the CDR3 is TGTGCCAGCAGCCAAGATCCGTCACTCCTTAATTCACCCCTCCACTTT.

The chain combines TRBV5-1 with TRBJ2-7, with D perhaps matching TRBD2 (7 bases). Germline V gene sequence: CDR1 SGHRS, CDR2 YFSETQ. V lost 0 bases, J lost 3 bases, and 16 bases lay in between. CDR3 length: 16 amino acids. CDR3 sequence (DNA): TGCGCCAGCAGCTTGGAGGGGACTACAGGGATCTACGAGCAGTACTTC. It is translated as CASSLEGTTGIYEQYF. The full variable domain, completed using reference TRBV5-1 and TRBJ2-7, is KAGVTQTPRYLIKTRGQQVTLSCSPISGHRSVSWYQQTPGQGLQFLFEYFSETQRNKGNFPGRFSGRQFSNSRSEMNVSTLELGDSALYLCASSLEGTTGIYEQYFGPGTRLTVT.

The chain couples TRBV9 to TRBJ2-7; 8 positions match TRBD2. V lost 0 bases to trimming and J lost 3 bases; unmatched junction nucleotides: 5. CDR3 length equals 15 residues. Germline loops: CDR1 SGDLS, CDR2 YYNGEE. CDR3 protein: CASSVGTSNRYEQYF. The CDR3 DNA is TGTGCCAGCAGCGTAGGGACTAGCAACCGCTACGAGCAGTACTTC.

The table lists this clone with a few counts. This rearrangement joins TRBV9 to TRBJ1-3, with D possibly TRBD1 on 6 matching bases. V lost 2 bases and J 1 base, leaving 10 bases between the germline ends. The CDR3 has 15 amino acids. Germline CDR1 reads SGDLS; CDR2 reads YYNGEE. CDR3 coding DNA: TGTGCCAGCAGCGTGCTACAGGGTTCTGGAAACACCATATATTTT. This codes for CASSVLQGSGNTIYF.

The chain links TRBV5-1 to TRBJ2-6; a weak D match, TRBD1 (6 bases). The CDR3 loop spans 19 amino acids. V was trimmed by 3 bases and J by 0 bases, leaving 19 bases between them. CDR1 SGHRS and CDR2 YFSETQ come from the germline V gene. The CDR3 DNA reads TGCGCCAGCAGCTCGCGAAGGACAGATACCGACTCTGGGGCCAACGTCCTGACTTTC. Translation: CASSSRRTDTDSGANVLTF.

The rearrangement uses TRBV7-3 and TRBJ2-7, with 8 positions matching TRBD1. The germline V gene encodes CDR1 SGHTA and CDR2 FQGTGA. The CDR3 spans 13 residues. V lost 3 bases to trimming and J lost 3 bases; unmatched junction nucleotides: 1. The CDR3 DNA sequence: TGTGCCAGCAGCTTGGGACAGGTCTACGAGCAGTACTTC. Its protein is CASSLGQVYEQYF.

The V call is TRBV5-1, the J call TRBJ2-3; D gene ambiguous. V lost 3 bases, J lost 0 bases, and 5 bases lay in between. CDR3 length equals 13 residues. The germline CDR1 and CDR2 sequences are SGHRS and YFSETQ. For the CDR3, the DNA is TGCGCCAGCAGCTCCCCTAGCACAGATACGCAGTATTTT. This translates into CASSSPSTDTQYF. Full variable domain (remainder filled in from reference TRBV5-1 and TRBJ2-3): KAGVTQTPRYLIKTRGQQVTLSCSPISGHRSVSWYQQTPGQGLQFLFEYFSETQRNKGNFPGRFSGRQFSNSRSEMNVSTLELGDSALYLCASSSPSTDTQYFGPGTRLTVL.

The genes are TRBV6-1 and TRBJ1-5; D is ambiguous. Trimming removed 2 bases from V and 6 bases from J, with 5 bases in between. The CDR3 runs to 12 residues. Germline loops: CDR1 MNHNS, CDR2 SASEGT. CDR3 sequence reads: CASSEYSQPQHF. The CDR3 DNA follows: TGTGCCAGCAGTGAATATAGTCAGCCCCAGCATTTT.

V is TRBV5-4 and J is TRBJ2-7; no clear D. V was trimmed by 3 bases and J by 4 bases, leaving 5 bases between them. The V gene's germline CDR1 is SGHNT and CDR2 YYREEE (reference sequence). This CDR3 has 11 residues. The CDR3 region is CASSSRYEQYF. In nucleotides, the CDR3 is TGTGCCAGCAGCTCGCGATACGAGCAGTACTTC. Looking up the rest from reference TRBV5-4 and TRBJ2-7 gives the full variable domain: ETGVTQSPTHLIKTRGQQVTLRCSSQSGHNTVSWYQQALGQGPQFIFQYYREEENGRGNFPPRFSGLQFPNYSSELNVNALELDDSALYLCASSSRYEQYFGPGTRLTVT.

J is TRBJ2-7 and V is TRBV5-5; tentatively, D is TRBD2 (6 bases). With 3 bases removed from V and 6 bases from J, the gap between germline ends came to 13 bases. Looked up from germline, CDR1 is SGHKS and CDR2 is YYEKEE (reference sequence). The CDR3 contains 13 residues. The CDR3 DNA is TGTGCCAGCAGCTGGGGACGGGGACTCGAGCAGTACTTC. This sequence encodes CASSWGRGLEQYF.

This chain links TRBV29-1 with TRBJ2-3, with 7 bases lining up with TRBD2. The CDR3 contains 13 residues. Germline CDR1 is SQVTM and CDR2 is ANQGSEA. V shed 8 bases, J shed 2 bases, and the junction held 7 bases outside the gene matches. The CDR3 reads CSHSGRSTDTQYF. The CDR3 nucleotides read TGCAGCCATTCCGGGAGGTCCACAGATACGCAGTATTTT.

V is TRBV9 and J is TRBJ1-2; D may be TRBD1 (5 bases). This CDR3 has 15 amino acids. The ends were cut back, 4 bases at V and 6 bases at J, with 19 bases in the middle. The germline CDR1 and CDR2 sequences are SGDLS and YYNGEE. For the CDR3, the DNA is TGTGCCAGCAGCCCTAGTGGTAGGGGTTCCCATGGCTACACCTTC. Amino acids: CASSPSGRGSHGYTF.

The chain uses TRBV11-3 and TRBJ1-6; TRBD1 is a possible D gene (6 bases). V lost 3 bases and J lost 8, with 11 bases in between. The CDR3 runs 14 residues. Germline CDR1 is SGHNT and CDR2 is YENEEA. The DNA of the CDR3 is TGTGCCAGCAGCTTCAGGGCAGGGGATTCACCCCTCCACTTT. Its translation: CASSFRAGDSPLHF.

V usage is TRBV27 and J usage is TRBJ2-2; D not certain. Germline values: CDR1 MNHEY, CDR2 SMNVEV (reference sequence). Trimming removed 3 bases from V and 3 bases from J, with 8 bases in between. The CDR3 sequence is 14 residues long. The CDR3 nucleotides read TGTGCCAGCAGTTTCCGTCGGGACACCGGGGAGCTGTTTTTT. Translating gives CASSFRRDTGELFF.

The chain carries TRBV19 and TRBJ2-4, with TRBD1 matching over 8 bases. The CDR3 loop spans 13 amino acids. With V trimmed by 4 bases and J by 9 bases, 5 bases remained unmatched. Germline assignment: CDR1 LNHDA and CDR2 SQIVND (reference sequence). The CDR3 DNA sequence: TGTGCCAGTAGTAGAGGACAGGGTGCCATTCAGTACTTC. Translated, it gives CASSRGQGAIQYF.

The CDR3 DNA is TGCGCCAGCAGCTTGGACGGAGCCTCTGGAAACACCATATATTTT. This encodes CASSLDGASGNTIYF. The chain is built from TRBV5-1 and TRBJ1-3; D ambiguous. The CDR3 has 15 amino acids. CDR1 is SGHRS and CDR2 is YFSETQ in the germline V gene. The ends were cut back, 0 bases at V and 0 bases at J, with 7 bases in the middle.

The chain employs TRBV10-3 and TRBJ1-1; D unclear. The CDR3 extends over 16 amino acids. Germline CDR1 and CDR2: ENHRY and SYGVKD. V dropped 0 bases and J dropped 0 bases, with 11 bases sitting between them. The CDR3 bases are TGTGCCATCAGTGAGTCTCCGGGTAAGGTGAACACTGAAGCTTTCTTT. As protein: CAISESPGKVNTEAFF.

The gene calls are TRBV25-1 and TRBJ1-1, with 7 bases identical to TRBD1. Germline V gives CDR1 MGHDK, CDR2 SYGVNS. The ends lost 1 base at V and 7 bases at J; junction bases unmatched: 3. The CDR3 spans 13 residues. The DNA of the CDR3 is TGTGCCAGCAGTGAATGGGCAGGGGGTGAAGCTTTCTTT. Its translation is CASSEWAGGEAFF.

The V call is TRBV6-4, the J call TRBJ2-2, with TRBD2 matching over 9 bases. Trimming removed 9 bases from V and 5 bases from J; junction bases left unmatched: 7. CDR3 length equals 14 residues. Germline CDR1 reads MRHNA; CDR2 reads SNTAGT. Here the CDR3 reads CASSGSQATGELFF. The CDR3 coding sequence is TGTGCCAGTAGCGGGAGTCAAGCGACCGGGGAGCTGTTTTTT.

The chain couples TRBV6-5 to TRBJ2-7; D gene unclear. The CDR3 has 15 residues. V was trimmed by 0 bases and J by 3 bases, leaving 12 bases between them. CDR1 is MNHEY and CDR2 is SVGAGI in the germline V gene. DNA for the CDR3: TGTGCCAGCAGTTACTCTCCCCCAAGAGACTACGAGCAGTACTTC. It specifies CASSYSPPRDYEQYF.

The chain is built from TRBV27 and TRBJ2-7, with D unresolved. Trimming took 6 bases from V and 2 from J, leaving 17 bases between them. The germline V gene has CDR1 MNHEY and CDR2 SMNVEV (reference sequence). The CDR3 contains 15 residues. This chain's CDR3 is CASSRLDLGAYEQYF. The CDR3 DNA follows: TGTGCCAGCAGCCGCCTCGACCTAGGAGCCTACGAGCAGTACTTC.

The chain employs TRBV30 and TRBJ2-4; maybe TRBD1 (6 bases). Germline CDR1 and CDR2: GTSNPN and SVGIG (reference sequence). The CDR3 is 13 residues long. V was clipped by 0 bases and J by 7 bases, with 10 bases between them. The CDR3 coding sequence is TGTGCCTGGAGTGTAGGTCAGGGGAACATTCAGTACTTC. Protein product: CAWSVGQGNIQYF. The full variable domain, completed using reference TRBV30 and TRBJ2-4, is SQTIHQWPATLVQPVGSPLSLECTVEGTSNPNLYWYRQAAGRGLQLLFYSVGIGQISSEVPQNLSASRPQDRQFILSSKKLLLSDSGFYLCAWSVGQGNIQYFGAGTRLSVL.

This sequence joins TRBV27 and TRBJ2-3; D is perhaps TRBD1 (5 bases). The V and J ends lost 8 bases and 0 bases respectively, with 12 bases between them. CDR3 length equals 14 residues. Germline V lookup: CDR1 MNHEY, CDR2 SMNVEV (reference sequence). The CDR3 sequence is CASGALGSTDTQYF. Written as DNA, the CDR3 is TGTGCCAGCGGGGCATTGGGAAGCACAGATACGCAGTATTTT.

This clone turned up a few times. The V gene is TRBV28, the J gene TRBJ1-2; D is unclear. The CDR3 has 14 amino acids. Germline lookup yields CDR1 MDHEN and CDR2 SYDVKM. The V end was cut by 1 base, the J end by 8 bases, with 14 bases between. CDR3 protein: CASSLFISGEGYTF. The CDR3 DNA reads as TGTGCCAGCAGTTTATTTATTTCGGGAGAGGGCTACACCTTC.

In this sample, this clone turned up a few times. The J gene is TRBJ1-1, the V gene TRBV6-5; D is unclear. CDR1 MNHEY and CDR2 SVGAGI come from the germline V gene. This CDR3 comprises 13 residues. V gave up 4 bases and J gave up 1 base, with 7 bases separating them. CDR3 residues: CASSSGPNTEAFF. For the CDR3, the DNA is TGTGCCAGCAGTTCAGGCCCGAACACTGAAGCTTTCTTT.

The chain employs TRBV6-5 and TRBJ2-3; 7 nucleotides agree with TRBD1. Trimming cost V 4 bases and J 5 bases; bases outside gene matches: 3. The CDR3 extends over 13 amino acids. Per germline, CDR1 MNHEY and CDR2 SVGAGI. This chain's CDR3 is CASSSYRGDTQYF. The CDR3 DNA follows: TGTGCCAGCAGTTCCTACAGGGGAGATACGCAGTATTTT.

The genes are TRBV19 and TRBJ1-2; possibly TRBD1 for D (5 bases). Per germline, CDR1 LNHDA and CDR2 SQIVND (reference sequence). The CDR3 spans 16 residues. Between the trimmed V and J ends, which lost 1 base and 2 bases, there was a span of 14 bases. The CDR3 loop is CASSIVGQGTNYGYTF. Written as DNA, the CDR3 is TGTGCCAGTAGTATAGTAGGGCAGGGAACCAACTATGGCTACACCTTC.

V usage is TRBV27 and J usage is TRBJ2-3; D might be TRBD2 (5 bases). V dropped 6 bases and J dropped 5 bases, with 15 bases sitting between them. The CDR3 extends over 14 amino acids. Germline lookup yields CDR1 MNHEY and CDR2 SMNVEV (reference sequence). As DNA, the CDR3 is TGTGCCAGCAGCCCCGTGGAGGCGGAAGATACGCAGTATTTT. Protein sequence: CASSPVEAEDTQYF.

This clone showed up just a few times. This sequence joins TRBV30 and TRBJ2-7; TRBD2 is a possible D gene (5 bases). The CDR3 has 13 residues. The germline gives CDR1 GTSNPN, CDR2 SVGIG (reference sequence). Trimming left V 8 bases short and J 6 bases short, with 20 bases between. CDR3 residues: CASTGSRLREQYF. The CDR3 DNA sequence: TGTGCCAGCACCGGCAGCCGACTACGCGAGCAGTACTTC. Supplemented by reference TRBV30 and TRBJ2-7, the full variable domain reads SQTIHQWPATLVQPVGSPLSLECTVEGTSNPNLYWYRQAAGRGLQLLFYSVGIGQISSEVPQNLSASRPQDRQFILSSKKLLLSDSGFYLCASTGSRLREQYFGPGTRLTVT.

In its sample, this clone was seen a few times. The rearrangement links TRBV15 to TRBJ1-5, with 7 bases aligning to TRBD1. Germline CDR1 and CDR2: LNHNV and YYDKDF (reference sequence). The V segment lost 4 bases and the J segment 7 bases; nucleotides outside the gene matches: 7. The CDR3 extends over 14 amino acids. Written as DNA, the CDR3 is TGTGCCACCAGCACCTTCGACAGGGACCAGCCCCAGCATTTT. This translates into CATSTFDRDQPQHF.

This chain links TRBV2 with TRBJ1-5; possibly TRBD1 for D (6 bases). CDR1 and CDR2 from the germline V gene are SNHLY and FYNNEI. V gave up 10 bases and J gave up 2 bases, with 15 bases separating them. The CDR3 contains 14 residues. The CDR3 nucleotides are TGTGCCACCAAATACAGGGATGGCAATCAGCCCCAGCATTTT. It specifies CATKYRDGNQPQHF.